Here is one T cell receptor beta chain with its context. These data originate in a study of blood T cell repertoires in COVID-19. In the authors' workflow: Nucleated cell number was recorded as an estimate derived from reference gene primer amplification. Method: immunoSEQ multiplex PCR; TCRdb's copy keeps in-frame clones and lacks some. V and J calls and clone size are as listed in that table; D and trimming were resolved from the DNA. Among about 370,000 clones listed, 80% to 90% were seen once. The CDR3 is 15 residues long. Germline V gives CDR1 LGHDT, CDR2 YNNKEL (reference sequence). V lost 0 bases and J lost 8, with 16 bases in between.

The chain has TRBV3-1 (or the pseudogene TRBV3-2) and TRBJ1-2; D not certain. The sequenced sample consisted of PBMCs or T cells enriched from blood (not recorded which). The sequence came from a man in his late teens or twenties who had recovered from COVID-19. The DNA for the CDR3 is TGTGCCAGCAGCCAAGAAGCAGGTCGGGCGGGAGGCTACACCTTC. Translation gives CASSQEAGRAGGYTF.